The clone carrying this T cell receptor (beta chain) was seen only once. Its antigen is unknown. The source of the sample is a study of OX40 agonist ivuxolimab in advanced cancers. Whole-study context: Patients receiving dose escalation had hepatocellular carcinoma, melanoma, renal cell or head and neck cancer.

General observations from the study: CD8+ T cells averaged more expanded clones than CD4+. Still undetermined is the antigen specificity of the expanded peripheral T cells. By week 6 at 0.1 to 3.0 mg/kg, blood CD4+ and CD8+ T cells had expanded clonally.

With 6 bases clipped from V and 4 bases from J, the junction kept 5 bases outside the gene matches. This CDR3 comprises 15 residues. CDR1 is SNHLY, CDR2 FYNNEI, per germline. TCRdb's table, derived via immunoSEQ multiplex PCR, lists solely in-frame clones and lacks some. The table has 55,000 to 80,000 clones, just under 85% seen once. The genes are TRBV2 and TRBJ1-5; 11 nucleotides align to TRBD1. The origin of this receptor is an adult with an advanced solid tumor such as melanoma, head and neck, liver or kidney cancer. The source was CD4+ or CD8+ T cells sorted from blood, collected in a trial of the OX40 agonist ivuxolimab. The CDR3 here is CASRAGTGGNQPQHF. DNA of the CDR3: TGTGCCAGCAGGGCCGGGACAGGGGGAAATCAGCCCCAGCATTTT.